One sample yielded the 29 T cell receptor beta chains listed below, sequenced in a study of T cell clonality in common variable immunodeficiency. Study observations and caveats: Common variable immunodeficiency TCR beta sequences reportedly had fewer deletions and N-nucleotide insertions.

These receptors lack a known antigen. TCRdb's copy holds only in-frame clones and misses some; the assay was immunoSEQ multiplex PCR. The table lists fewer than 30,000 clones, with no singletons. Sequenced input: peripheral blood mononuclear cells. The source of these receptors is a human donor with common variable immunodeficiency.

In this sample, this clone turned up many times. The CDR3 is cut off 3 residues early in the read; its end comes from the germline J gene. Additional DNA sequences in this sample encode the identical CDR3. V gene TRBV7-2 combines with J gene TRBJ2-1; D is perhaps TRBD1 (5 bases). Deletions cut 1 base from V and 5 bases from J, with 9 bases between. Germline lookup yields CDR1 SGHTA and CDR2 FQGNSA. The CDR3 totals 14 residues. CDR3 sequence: CASSLDGANNEQFF. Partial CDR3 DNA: TGTGCCAGCAGCTTAGATGGGGCTAACAATGAG. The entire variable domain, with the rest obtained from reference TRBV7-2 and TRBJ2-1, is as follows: GAGVSQSPSNKVTEKGKDVELRCDPISGHTALYWYRQSLGQGLEFLIYFQGNSAPDKSGLPSDRFSAERTGGSVSTLTIQRTQQEDSAVYLCASSLDGANNEQFFGPGTRLTVL.

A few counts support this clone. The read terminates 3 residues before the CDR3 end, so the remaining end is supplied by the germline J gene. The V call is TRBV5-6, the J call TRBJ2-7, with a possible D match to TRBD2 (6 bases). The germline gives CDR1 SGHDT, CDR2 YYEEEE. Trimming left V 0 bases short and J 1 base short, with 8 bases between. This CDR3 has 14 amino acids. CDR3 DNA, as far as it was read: TGTGCCAGCAGCTTGGCCGCGGGATCCTACGAG. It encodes CASSLAAGSYE. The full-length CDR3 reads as CASSLAAGSYEQYF.

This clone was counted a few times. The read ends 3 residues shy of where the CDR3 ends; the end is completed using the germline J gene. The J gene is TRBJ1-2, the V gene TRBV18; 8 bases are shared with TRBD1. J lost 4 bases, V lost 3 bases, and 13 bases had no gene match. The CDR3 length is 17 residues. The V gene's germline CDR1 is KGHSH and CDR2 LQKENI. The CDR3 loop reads CASSPGQGLGLGYGYTF. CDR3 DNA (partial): TGTGCCAGCTCACCCGGACAGGGTTTGGGTCTTGGCTATGGC.

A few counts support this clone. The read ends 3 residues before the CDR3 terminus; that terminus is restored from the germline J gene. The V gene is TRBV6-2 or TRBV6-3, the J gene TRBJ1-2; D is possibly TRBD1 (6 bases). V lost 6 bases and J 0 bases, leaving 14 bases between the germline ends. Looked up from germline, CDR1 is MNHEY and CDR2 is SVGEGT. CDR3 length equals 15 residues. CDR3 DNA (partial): TGTGCCAGCAGACCCTCGGACAGATCTAACTATGGC. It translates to CASRPSDRSNYG. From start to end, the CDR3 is CASRPSDRSNYGYTF.

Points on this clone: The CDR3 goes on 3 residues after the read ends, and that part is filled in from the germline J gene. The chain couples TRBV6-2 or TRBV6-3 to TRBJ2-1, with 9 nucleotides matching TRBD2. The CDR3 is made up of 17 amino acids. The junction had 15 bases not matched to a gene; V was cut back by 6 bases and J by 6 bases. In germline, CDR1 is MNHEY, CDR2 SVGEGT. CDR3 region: CASSPGGGLAGINEQFF. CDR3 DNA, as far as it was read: TGTGCCAGCAGCCCCGGCGGGGGGCTAGCGGGGATCAATGAG.

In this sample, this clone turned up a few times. CDR3 protein: CASVAQGLAGRETQYF. The part of the CDR3 DNA that was read is TGTGCCAGCGTCGCGCAGGGACTAGCAGGCCGAGAGACC. The chain recombines TRBV2 with TRBJ2-5, with TRBD2 matching over 9 bases. The sequence runs out 3 residues before the end of the CDR3; the remainder is reconstructed from the germline J gene. The CDR3 has 16 amino acids. The germline V gene encodes CDR1 SNHLY and CDR2 FYNNEI. V trimming: 8 bases; J trimming: 4 bases; junction bases outside the gene matches: 14. Based on the CDR3 plus reference TRBV2 and TRBJ2-5, the full variable domain is EPEVTQTPSHQVTQMGQEVILRCVPISNHLYFYWYRQILGQKVEFLVSFYNNEISEKSEIFDDQFSVERPDGSNFTLKIRSTKLEDSAMYFCASVAQGLAGRETQYFGPGTRLLVL.

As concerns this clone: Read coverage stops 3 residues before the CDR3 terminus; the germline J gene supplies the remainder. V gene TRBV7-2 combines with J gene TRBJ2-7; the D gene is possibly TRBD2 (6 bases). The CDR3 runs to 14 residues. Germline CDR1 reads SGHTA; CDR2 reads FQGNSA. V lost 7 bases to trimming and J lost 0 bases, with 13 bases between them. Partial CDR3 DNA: TGTGCCAGCAAGTGGGGGGTCCTCTCCTACGAG. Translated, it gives CASKWGVLSYE. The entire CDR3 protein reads CASKWGVLSYEQYF.

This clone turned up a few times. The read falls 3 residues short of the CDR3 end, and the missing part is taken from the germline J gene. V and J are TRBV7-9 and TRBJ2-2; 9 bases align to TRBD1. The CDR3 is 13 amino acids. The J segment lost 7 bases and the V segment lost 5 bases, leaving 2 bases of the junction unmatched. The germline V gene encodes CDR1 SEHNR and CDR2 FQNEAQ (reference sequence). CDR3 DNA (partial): TGTGCCAGCAGCAGACAGGGGGGCGGGGAG. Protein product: CASSRQGGGE. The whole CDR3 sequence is CASSRQGGGELFF.

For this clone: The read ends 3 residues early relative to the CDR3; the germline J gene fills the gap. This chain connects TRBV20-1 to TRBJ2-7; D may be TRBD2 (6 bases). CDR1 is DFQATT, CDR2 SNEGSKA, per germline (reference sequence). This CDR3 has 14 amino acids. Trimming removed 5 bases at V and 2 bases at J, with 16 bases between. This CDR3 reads CSAWGDDEAYEQYF. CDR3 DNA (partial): TGCAGTGCTTGGGGGGACGATGAAGCCTACGAG.

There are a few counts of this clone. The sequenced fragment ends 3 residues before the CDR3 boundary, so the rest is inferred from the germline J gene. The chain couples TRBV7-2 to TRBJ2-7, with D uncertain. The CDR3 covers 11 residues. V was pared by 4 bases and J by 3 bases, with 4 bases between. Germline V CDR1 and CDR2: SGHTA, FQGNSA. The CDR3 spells CASSSHYEQYF. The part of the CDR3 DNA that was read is TGTGCCAGCAGCTCACACTACGAG.

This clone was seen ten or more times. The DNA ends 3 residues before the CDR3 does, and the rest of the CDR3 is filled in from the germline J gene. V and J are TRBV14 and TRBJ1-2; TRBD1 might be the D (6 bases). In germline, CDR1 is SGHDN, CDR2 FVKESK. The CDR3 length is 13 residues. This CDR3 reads CASSHTTGLGYTF. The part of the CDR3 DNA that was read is TGTGCCAGCAGCCACACAACAGGGTTAGGC.

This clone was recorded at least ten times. The sequenced CDR3 bases are TGCGCCAGCAGTGAGTCGACACAGGGAGACAATGAG. Amino acid sequence: CASSESTQGDNE. In full, the CDR3 is CASSESTQGDNEQFF. The chain recombines TRBV10-1 with TRBJ2-1, with a possible D match to TRBD1 (6 bases). The read halts 3 residues ahead of the CDR3 end, with the missing end drawn from the germline J gene. The CDR3 runs 15 residues. The V end lost 0 bases, the J end lost 5 bases, and 11 bases lay between the germline ends. CDR1 and CDR2 from the germline V gene are WNHNN and SYGVQD (reference sequence).

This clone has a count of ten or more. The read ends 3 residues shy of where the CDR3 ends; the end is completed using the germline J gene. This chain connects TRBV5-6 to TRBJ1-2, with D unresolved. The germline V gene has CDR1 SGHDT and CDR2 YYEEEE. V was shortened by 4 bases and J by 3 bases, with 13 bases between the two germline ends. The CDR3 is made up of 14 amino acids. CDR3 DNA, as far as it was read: TGTGCCAGCAGCCTGGAAACTCGGGACTATGGC. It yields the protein CASSLETRDYG. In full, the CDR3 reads CASSLETRDYGYTF.

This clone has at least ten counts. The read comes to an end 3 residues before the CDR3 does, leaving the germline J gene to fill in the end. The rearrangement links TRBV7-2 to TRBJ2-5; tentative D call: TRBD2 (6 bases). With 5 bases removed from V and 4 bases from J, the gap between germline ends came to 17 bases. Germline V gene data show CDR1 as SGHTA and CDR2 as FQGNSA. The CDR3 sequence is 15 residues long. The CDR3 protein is CASSQGLGGSETQYF. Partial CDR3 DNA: TGTGCCAGCAGCCAGGGACTGGGGGGATCAGAGACC.

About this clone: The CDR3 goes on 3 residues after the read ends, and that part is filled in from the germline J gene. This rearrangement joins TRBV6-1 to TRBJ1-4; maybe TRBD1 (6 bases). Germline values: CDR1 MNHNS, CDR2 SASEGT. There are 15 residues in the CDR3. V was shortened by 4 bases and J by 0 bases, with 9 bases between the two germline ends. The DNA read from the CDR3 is TGTGCCAGCAGTGGCGGGACAACAACTAATGAAAAA. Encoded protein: CASSGGTTTNEK. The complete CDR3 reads CASSGGTTTNEKLFF.

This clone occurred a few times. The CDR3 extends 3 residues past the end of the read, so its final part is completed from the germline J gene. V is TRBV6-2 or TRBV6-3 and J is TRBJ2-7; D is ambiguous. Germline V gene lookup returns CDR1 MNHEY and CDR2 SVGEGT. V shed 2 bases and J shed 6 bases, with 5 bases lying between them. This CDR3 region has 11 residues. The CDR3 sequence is CASSYTVEQYF. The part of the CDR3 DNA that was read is TGTGCCAGCAGTTACACGGTCGAG.

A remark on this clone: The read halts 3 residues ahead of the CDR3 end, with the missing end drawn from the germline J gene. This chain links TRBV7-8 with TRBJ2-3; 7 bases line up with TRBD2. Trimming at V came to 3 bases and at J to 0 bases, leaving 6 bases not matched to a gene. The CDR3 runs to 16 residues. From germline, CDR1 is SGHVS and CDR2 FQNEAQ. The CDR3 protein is CASSLGGTTSTDTQYF. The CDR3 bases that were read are TGTGCCAGCAGCTTGGGAGGGACTACTAGCACAGATACG.

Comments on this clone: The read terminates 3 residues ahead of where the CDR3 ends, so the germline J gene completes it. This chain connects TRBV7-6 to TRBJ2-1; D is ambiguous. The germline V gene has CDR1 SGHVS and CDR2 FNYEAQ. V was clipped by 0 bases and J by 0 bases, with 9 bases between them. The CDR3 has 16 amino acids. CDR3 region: CASSLAVSSSYNEQFF. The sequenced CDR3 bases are TGTGCCAGCAGCTTAGCGGTCTCTAGCTCCTACAATGAG.

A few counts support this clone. This chain's CDR3 is CASSLAGSLNTEAFF. CDR3 DNA, as far as it was read: TGTGCCAGCAGCTTAGCGGGCAGCCTGAACACTGAA. The chain couples TRBV7-9 to TRBJ1-1; D gene ambiguous. The observed sequence ends 3 residues before the CDR3 terminus, with the missing tail filled in from the germline J gene. Between the trimmed V and J ends, which lost 0 bases and 0 bases, there was a span of 8 bases. Germline V gene data show CDR1 as SEHNR and CDR2 as FQNEAQ (reference sequence). The CDR3 has 15 amino acids.

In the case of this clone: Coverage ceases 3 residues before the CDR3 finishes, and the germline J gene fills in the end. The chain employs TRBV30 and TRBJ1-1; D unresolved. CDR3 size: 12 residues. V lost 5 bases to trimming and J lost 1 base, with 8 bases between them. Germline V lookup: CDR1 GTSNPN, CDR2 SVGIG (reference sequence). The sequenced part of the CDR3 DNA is TGTGCCTGGGAGTCGGGGAACACTGAA. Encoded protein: CAWESGNTE. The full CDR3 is CAWESGNTEAFF.

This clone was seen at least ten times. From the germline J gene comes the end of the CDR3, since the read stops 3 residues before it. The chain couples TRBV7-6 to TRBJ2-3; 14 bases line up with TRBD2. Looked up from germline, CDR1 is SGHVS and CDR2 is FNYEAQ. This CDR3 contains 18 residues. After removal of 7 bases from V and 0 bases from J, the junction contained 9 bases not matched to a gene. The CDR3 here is CASTSGLAGAPSTDTQYF. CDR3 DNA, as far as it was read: TGTGCCAGCACATCGGGACTAGCGGGGGCCCCTAGCACAGATACG.

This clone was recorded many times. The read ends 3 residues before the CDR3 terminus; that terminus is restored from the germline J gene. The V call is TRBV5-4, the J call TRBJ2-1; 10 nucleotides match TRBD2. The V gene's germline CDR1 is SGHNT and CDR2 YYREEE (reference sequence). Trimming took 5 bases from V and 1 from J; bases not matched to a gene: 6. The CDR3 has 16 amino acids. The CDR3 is CASRLAGGGSYNEQFF. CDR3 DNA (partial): TGTGCCAGCAGATTAGCGGGGGGAGGGTCCTACAATGAG.

The CDR3 here is CASLTSGGAREQYF. Partial CDR3 DNA: TGTGCCTCTCTGACTAGCGGGGGGGCTCGCGAG. The chain has TRBV30 and TRBJ2-7; TRBD2 aligns across 14 bases. The missing CDR3 end, 3 residues past where the read stops, is filled in from the germline J gene. Germline trimming cut 7 bases from V and 6 bases from J; bases unmatched to any gene: 8. Germline CDR1 GTSNPN, CDR2 SVGIG (reference sequence). The CDR3 runs to 14 residues. Drawing the rest from reference TRBV30 and TRBJ2-7, the complete variable domain is SQTIHQWPATLVQPVGSPLSLECTVEGTSNPNLYWYRQAAGRGLQLLFYSVGIGQISSEVPQNLSASRPQDRQFILSSKKLLLSDSGFYLCASLTSGGAREQYFGPGTRLTVT.

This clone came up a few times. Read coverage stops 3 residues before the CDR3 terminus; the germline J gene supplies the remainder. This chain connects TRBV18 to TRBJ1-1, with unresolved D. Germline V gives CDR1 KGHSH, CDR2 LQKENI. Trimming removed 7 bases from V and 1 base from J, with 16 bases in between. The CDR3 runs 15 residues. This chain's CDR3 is CASYGQWQANTEAFF. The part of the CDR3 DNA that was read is TGTGCCAGCTACGGTCAGTGGCAGGCGAACACTGAA.

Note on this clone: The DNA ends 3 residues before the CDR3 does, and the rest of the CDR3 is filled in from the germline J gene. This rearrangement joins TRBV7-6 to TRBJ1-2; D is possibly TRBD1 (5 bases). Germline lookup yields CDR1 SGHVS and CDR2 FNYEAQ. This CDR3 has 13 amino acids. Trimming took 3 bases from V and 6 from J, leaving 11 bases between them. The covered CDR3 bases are TGTGCCAGCAGCTTTTACGGGGGTGATGGC. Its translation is CASSFYGGDG. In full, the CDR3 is CASSFYGGDGYTF.

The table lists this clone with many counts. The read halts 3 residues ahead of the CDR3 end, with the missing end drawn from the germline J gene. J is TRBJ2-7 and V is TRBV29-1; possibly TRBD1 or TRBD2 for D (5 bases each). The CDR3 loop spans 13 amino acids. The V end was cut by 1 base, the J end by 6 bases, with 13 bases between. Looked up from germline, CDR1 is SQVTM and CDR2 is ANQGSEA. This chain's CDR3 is CSVEGGEVAEQYF. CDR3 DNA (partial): TGCAGCGTTGAAGGAGGGGAAGTAGCCGAG.

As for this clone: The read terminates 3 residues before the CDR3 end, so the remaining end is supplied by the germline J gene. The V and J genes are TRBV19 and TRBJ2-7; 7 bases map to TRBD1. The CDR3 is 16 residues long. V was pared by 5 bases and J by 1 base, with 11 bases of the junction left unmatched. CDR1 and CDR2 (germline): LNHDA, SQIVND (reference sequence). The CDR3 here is CASSPYRGVPSYEQYF. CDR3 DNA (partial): TGTGCCAGTAGTCCTTACAGGGGAGTCCCATCCTACGAG.

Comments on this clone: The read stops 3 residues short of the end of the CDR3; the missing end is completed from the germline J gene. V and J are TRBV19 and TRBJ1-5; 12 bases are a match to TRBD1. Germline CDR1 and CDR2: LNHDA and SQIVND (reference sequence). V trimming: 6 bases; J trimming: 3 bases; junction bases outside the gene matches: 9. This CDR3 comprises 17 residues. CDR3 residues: CASRVNRDRGPNQPQHF. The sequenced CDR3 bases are TGTGCCAGTAGGGTAAACCGGGACAGGGGGCCCAATCAGCCC.

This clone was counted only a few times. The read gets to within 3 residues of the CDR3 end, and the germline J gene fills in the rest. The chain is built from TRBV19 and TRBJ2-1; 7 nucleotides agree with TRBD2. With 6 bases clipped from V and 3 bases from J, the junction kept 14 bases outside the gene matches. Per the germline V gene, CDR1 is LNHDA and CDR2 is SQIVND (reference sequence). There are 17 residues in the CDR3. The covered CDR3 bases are TGTGCCAGTAGCCCACTGAAAGGAGCGGGGTTCTACAATGAG. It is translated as CASSPLKGAGFYNE. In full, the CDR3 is CASSPLKGAGFYNEQFF. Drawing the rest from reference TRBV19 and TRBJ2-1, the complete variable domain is DGGITQSPKYLFRKEGQNVTLSCEQNLNHDAMYWYRQDPGQGLRLIYYSQIVNDFQKGDIAEGYSVSREKKESFPLTVTSAQKNPTAFYLCASSPLKGAGFYNEQFFGPGTRLTVL.